The clone carrying this TCR beta chain was detected many times. What it binds is not known. Because the library targeted alpha chains, this beta chain is an off-target read whose size means little. TCRdb re-analysed the 5' RACE reads in MiXCR, keeping a single row per CDR3 protein. The sample records about 9,500 distinct CDR3 sequences, roughly an eighth being singletons. The sample's time point: sample taken at primary tumor resection. The sequenced material consisted of unsorted whole RNA from tumor, nontumor lung or frozen PBMC. This sample stems from a study of spatial heterogeneity in lung cancer. Points from the study as a whole: Expanded alpha and beta TCR counts within tumors tracked tumor mutation counts.

J gave up 8 bases and V 8 bases, and 13 bases lay outside the gene matches. Germline assignment: CDR1 SGHVS and CDR2 FNYEAQ. This CDR3 has 15 residues. The chain joins TRBV7-6 to TRBJ2-3, with 10 bases lining up with TRBD2. The specimen was lung tumor tissue, collected at surgery. The sequence was obtained from a male donor with early-stage non-small cell lung cancer. In nucleotides, the CDR3 is TGTGCCAGCTCGGGAAAGAGCGGGAGGGATGTTACGCAGTATTTT. It encodes CASSGKSGRDVTQYF.